This TCR beta chain was captured by sequencing in a study of molecular identifiers for immune sequencing clone quantification. Germline assignment: CDR1 MNHEY and CDR2 SMNVEV (reference sequence). Trimming stripped 5 bases from V and 3 bases from J, with 11 bases between. This CDR3 is built from 13 residues. One entry per CDR3 protein results from TCRdb running MiXCR on the PCR reads. The sample contains 45,000 to 55,000 distinct CDR3 sequences, just over 35% of which appear only once. The specimen was naive CD8+ T cells from blood, with Jurkat cell RNA spiked in. Regarding subset: FACS-sorted CD8+CD4-CCR7+CD45RA+ naive T cells. This chain connects TRBV27 to TRBJ2-7; D call uncertain. This receptor was obtained from a human donor in good health. Some libraries in this study had Jurkat cell RNA spiked in. The CDR3 nucleotides are TGTGCCAGCAGTCCCTTCTACGGCTACGAGCAGTACTTC. Translation gives CASSPFYGYEQYF.